The entry below gives a single T cell receptor (beta chain) sequence along with its context. Its matching antigen is unknown. This sample was included in a study of vaccination effects on CD4 cells after COVID-19. Overall study context: Two convalescent patients were sampled 16 days and one week before vaccination.

V lost 0 bases and J 7 bases, leaving 14 bases between the germline ends. This CDR3 region has 15 residues. Germline CDR1 is MGHRA and CDR2 is YSYEKL. Viral peptide pool expansion of antigen-specific CD4+ T cells preceded sequencing in the ViraFEST assay. Following culture for more than 9 days, CD4+ T cells were isolated. The person had a PCR-confirmed SARS-CoV-2 infection during March to December 2020. Peptides at approximately 9.6 ug/ml and IL-2 at about 10 IU/ml were added to two million PBMC per well. Replacing half the medium with IL-2 medium was done on days 3 and 7. Measured with immunoSEQ multiplex PCR; TCRdb has only the in-frame clones, and not every one. The profile covers around 47,000 clones, with roughly four fifths appearing a single time and under 30% taken by the ten largest.

The genes are TRBV4-1 and TRBJ2-3, with no clear D. The sample was CD4+ T cells from PBMCs cultured with a peptide pool, taken before COVID-19 vaccination. The source is a human donor who had a prior SARS-CoV-2 infection. DNA of the CDR3: TGCGCCAGCAGCCAAGATCTGAGCTTCATATATACGCAGTATTTT. It encodes CASSQDLSFIYTQYF.